The 5 T cell receptor beta chains below all came from one sample that was sequenced in a study of Ad26.COV2.S vaccination and SARS-CoV-2 variants. As to treatment: approximately 18 received Ad26.COV2.S at low or high dose, single or two shots; 5 received placebo; per-sample allocation not given. Each sample was drawn 63 days after the first injection (of vaccine or placebo). Method: immunoSEQ multiplex PCR; TCRdb's copy keeps in-frame clones and lacks some. The table has a few hundred thousand clones, roughly 91% seen once. The sequencing here drew on peripheral blood, taken in a trial of Ad26.COV2.S vaccine versus placebo. These receptors all stem from a person aged 18-60 years who received the Ad26.COV2.S COVID-19 vaccine or a placebo.

This clone has just one count. This chain links TRBV11-2 with TRBJ2-1, with D possibly TRBD1 on 6 matching bases. Trimming cost V 5 bases and J 1 base, with 12 bases left between them. Germline V gene data show CDR1 as SGHAT and CDR2 as FQNNGV. This CDR3 region has 15 residues. Here the CDR3 reads CASSQFGQSYNEQFF. In DNA form, the CDR3 reads TGTGCCAGCAGCCAATTCGGACAGTCCTACAATGAGCAGTTCTTC.

This chain connects TRBV18 to TRBJ1-1, with 8 positions matching TRBD1. This CDR3 has 15 residues. J gave up 7 bases and V 8 bases, and 15 bases lay outside the gene matches. Germline V gene sequence: CDR1 KGHSH, CDR2 LQKENI. CDR3 coding DNA: TGTGCCAGCACCCTTGGACAGGGCGGAGTGGGTGAAGCTTTCTTT. Translation: CASTLGQGGVGEAFF.

This rearrangement joins TRBV2 to TRBJ2-7, with 9 nucleotides matching TRBD1. CDR1 is SNHLY, CDR2 FYNNEI, per germline. The J segment lost 3 bases and the V segment lost 1 base, leaving 4 bases of the junction unmatched. This CDR3 is 15 amino acids long. As DNA, the CDR3 is TGTGCCAGCAGTGAAGACAGGGGGCCCTTCTACGAGCAGTACTTC. It codes for CASSEDRGPFYEQYF. The full variable domain, with the rest looked up from reference TRBV2 and TRBJ2-7, is EPEVTQTPSHQVTQMGQEVILRCVPISNHLYFYWYRQILGQKVEFLVSFYNNEISEKSEIFDDQFSVERPDGSNFTLKIRSTKLEDSAMYFCASSEDRGPFYEQYFGPGTRLTVT.

This clone has a single count. V usage is TRBV7-6 and J usage is TRBJ1-4, with a possible D match to TRBD1 (5 bases). V was pared by 5 bases and J by 8 bases, with 18 bases between. This CDR3 is built from 15 residues. Per germline, CDR1 SGHVS and CDR2 FNYEAQ. The CDR3 loop reads CASSLDGTLGEKLFF. CDR3 coding DNA: TGTGCCAGCAGCCTTGATGGGACCCTGGGCGAAAAACTGTTTTTT.

This rearrangement joins TRBV7-6 to TRBJ1-1; D is undetermined. CDR1 SGHVS and CDR2 FNYEAQ come from the germline V gene. Trimming removed 5 bases from V and 8 bases from J, with 9 bases in between. The CDR3 sequence is 11 residues long. CDR3 nucleotide sequence: TGTGCCAGCAGCGCAGGACGGGAAGCTTTCTTT. It translates to CASSAGREAFF.